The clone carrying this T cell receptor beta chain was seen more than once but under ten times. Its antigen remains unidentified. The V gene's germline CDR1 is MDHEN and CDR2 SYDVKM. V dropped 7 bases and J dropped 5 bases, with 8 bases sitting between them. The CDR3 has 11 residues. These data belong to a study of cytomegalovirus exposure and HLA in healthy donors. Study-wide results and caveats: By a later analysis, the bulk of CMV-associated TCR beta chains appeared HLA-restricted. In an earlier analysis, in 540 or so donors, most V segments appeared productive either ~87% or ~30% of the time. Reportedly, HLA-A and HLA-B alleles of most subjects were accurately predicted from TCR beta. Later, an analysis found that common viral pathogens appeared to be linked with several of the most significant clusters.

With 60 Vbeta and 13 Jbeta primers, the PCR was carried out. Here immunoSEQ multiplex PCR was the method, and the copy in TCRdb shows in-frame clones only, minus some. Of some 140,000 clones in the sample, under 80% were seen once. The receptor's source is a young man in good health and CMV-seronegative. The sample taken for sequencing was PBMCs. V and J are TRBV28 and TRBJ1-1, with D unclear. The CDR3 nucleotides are TGTGCCAGCACCTCGGAGACTGAAGCTTTCTTT. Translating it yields CASTSETEAFF. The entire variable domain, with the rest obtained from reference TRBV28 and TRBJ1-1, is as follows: DVKVTQSSRYLVKRTGEKVFLECVQDMDHENMFWYRQDPGLGLRLIYFSYDVKMKEKGDIPEGYSVSREKKERFSLILESASTNQTSMYLCASTSETEAFFGQGTRLTVV.